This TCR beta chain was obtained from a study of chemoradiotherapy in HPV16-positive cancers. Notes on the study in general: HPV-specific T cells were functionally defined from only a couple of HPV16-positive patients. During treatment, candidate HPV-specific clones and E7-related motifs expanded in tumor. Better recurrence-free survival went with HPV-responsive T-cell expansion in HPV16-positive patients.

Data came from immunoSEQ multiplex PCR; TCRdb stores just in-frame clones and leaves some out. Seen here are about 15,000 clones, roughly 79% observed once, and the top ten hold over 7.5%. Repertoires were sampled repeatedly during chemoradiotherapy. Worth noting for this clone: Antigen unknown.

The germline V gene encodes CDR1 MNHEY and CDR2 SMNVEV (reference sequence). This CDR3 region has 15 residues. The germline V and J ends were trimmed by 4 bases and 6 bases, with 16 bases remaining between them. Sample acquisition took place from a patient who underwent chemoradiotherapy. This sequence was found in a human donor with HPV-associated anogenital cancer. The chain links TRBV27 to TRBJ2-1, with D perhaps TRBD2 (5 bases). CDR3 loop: CASSSLIWRTNEQFF. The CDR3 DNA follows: TGTGCCAGCAGTTCCCTAATCTGGAGGACCAATGAGCAGTTCTTC.